The rows below give T cell receptor beta chains drawn from one sample of a study of blood T cell repertoires in COVID-19. Sequenced by immunoSEQ multiplex PCR; TCRdb stores in-frame clones only, minus some. The sample shows 90,000 to 120,000 clones, about four fifths of them seen only once. The specimen sequenced was peripheral blood. Receptors were obtained from a woman aged 80 or older with active or convalescent COVID-19. Each CDR3 is given without its conserved first and last residue.

J: TRBJ2-7; length: 11; V: TRBV11-2; CDR3: ASSLRAGYEQY
J: TRBJ2-5; length: 16; V: TRBV5-6; CDR3: ASSSSGTLTLRSETQY
J: TRBJ2-7; length: 11; V: TRBV9; CDR3: ASSAPGKYEQY
J: TRBJ1-3; length: 15; V: TRBV12-5; CDR3: ASGLVLAGYSGNTIY
J: TRBJ2-3; length: 11; V: TRBV4-1; CDR3: ASSHPVTDTQY
J: TRBJ1-5; length: 16; V: TRBV28; CDR3: ASRTPQGEGGSNQPQH
J: TRBJ2-7; length: 14; V: TRBV19; CDR3: ASSRLPGQTFYEQY
J: TRBJ1-2; length: 15; V: TRBV24-1; CDR3: ATSDYSPGQGPYGYT
J: TRBJ2-7; length: 14; V: TRBV7-9; CDR3: ASSLDPGREGGEQY
J: TRBJ1-2; length: 13; V: TRBV5-4; CDR3: ASSSGQGGVYGYT
J: TRBJ1-1; length: 15; V: TRBV5-6; CDR3: ASSYFRDRGADTEAF
J: TRBJ2-1; length: 16; V: TRBV5-4; CDR3: ASIELGAGGSSYNEQF
J: TRBJ1-4; length: 14; V: TRBV7-3; CDR3: ASSPNGRGSNEKLF
J: TRBJ1-1; length: 12; V: TRBV27; CDR3: ASSKQGGDTEAF
J: TRBJ1-2; length: 13; V: TRBV6-5; CDR3: ASSSPLGAAYGYT
J: TRBJ1-6; length: 12; V: TRBV30; CDR3: AWRQGKYNSPLH
J: TRBJ1-2; length: 12; V: TRBV6-5; CDR3: ASSYRGGGYGYT
J: TRBJ2-7; length: 13; V: TRBV4-1; CDR3: ASSLSRDNSYEQY
J: TRBJ1-2; length: 15; V: TRBV15; CDR3: ATSGIKGGSANYGYT
J: TRBJ1-3; length: 15; V: TRBV28; CDR3: ASNGIGGGGSGNTIY
J: TRBJ1-1; length: 11; V: TRBV9; CDR3: ASSYGQHTEAF
J: TRBJ2-7; length: 11; V: TRBV6-5; CDR3: ASRWGPSYEQY
J: TRBJ1-2; length: 11; V: TRBV15; CDR3: ATSRGSTDGYT
J: TRBJ1-1; length: 11; V: TRBV19; CDR3: ASSMTVNTEAF
J: TRBJ1-5; length: 12; V: TRBV5-6; CDR3: ASSLLASNQPQH
J: TRBJ2-1; length: 13; V: TRBV9; CDR3: ASSDSGLSYNEQF
J: TRBJ1-2; length: 12; V: TRBV18; CDR3: ASSPLGGQDGYT
J: TRBJ1-4; length: 12; V: TRBV4-1; CDR3: ASRLGLVDEKLF
J: TRBJ1-1; length: 12; V: TRBV28; CDR3: ASSTGTSGTRAF
J: TRBJ1-5; length: 12; V: TRBV3-1/TRBV3-2; CDR3: ASSHGQLLNPQH
J: TRBJ1-2; length: 14; V: TRBV11-2; CDR3: ASSLGDSPRENGYT
J: TRBJ1-1; length: 11; V: TRBV5-1; CDR3: ASSLEGVTEAF
J: TRBJ2-2; length: 13; V: TRBV2; CDR3: ASKIGQAHTGELF